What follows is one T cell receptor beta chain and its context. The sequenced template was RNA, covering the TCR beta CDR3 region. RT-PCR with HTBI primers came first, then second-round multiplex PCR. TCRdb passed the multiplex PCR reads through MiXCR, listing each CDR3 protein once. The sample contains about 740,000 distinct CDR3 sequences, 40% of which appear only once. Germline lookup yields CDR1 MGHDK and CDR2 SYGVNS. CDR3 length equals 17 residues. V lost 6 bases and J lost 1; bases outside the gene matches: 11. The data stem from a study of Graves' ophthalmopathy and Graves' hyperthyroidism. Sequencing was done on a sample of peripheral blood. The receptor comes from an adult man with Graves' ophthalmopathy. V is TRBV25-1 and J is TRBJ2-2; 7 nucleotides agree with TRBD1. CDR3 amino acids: CASSVDPPGGNTGELFF. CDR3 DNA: TGTGCCAGCAGCGTTGACCCCCCAGGGGGGAACACCGGGGAGCTGTTTTTT.